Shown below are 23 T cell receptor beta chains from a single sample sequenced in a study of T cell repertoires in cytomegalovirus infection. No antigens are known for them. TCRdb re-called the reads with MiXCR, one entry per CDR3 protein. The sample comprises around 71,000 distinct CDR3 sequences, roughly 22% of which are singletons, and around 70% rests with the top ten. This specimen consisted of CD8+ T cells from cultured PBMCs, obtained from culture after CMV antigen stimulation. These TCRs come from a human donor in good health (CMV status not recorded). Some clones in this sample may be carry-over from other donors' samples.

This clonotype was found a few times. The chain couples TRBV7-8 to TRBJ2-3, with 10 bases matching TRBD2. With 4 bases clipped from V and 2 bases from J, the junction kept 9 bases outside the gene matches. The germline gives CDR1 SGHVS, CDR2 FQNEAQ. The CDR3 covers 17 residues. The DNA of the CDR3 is TGTGCCAGCAGCTCCAGACTAGCGGGCGTTCTCACAGATACGCAGTATTTT. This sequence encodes CASSSRLAGVLTDTQYF.

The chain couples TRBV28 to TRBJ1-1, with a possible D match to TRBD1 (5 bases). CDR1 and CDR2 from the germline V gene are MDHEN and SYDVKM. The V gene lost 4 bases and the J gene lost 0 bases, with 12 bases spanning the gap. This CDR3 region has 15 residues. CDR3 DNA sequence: TGTGCCAGCAGTTCTCTCCAGGGCCTGAACACTGAAGCTTTCTTT. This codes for CASSSLQGLNTEAFF.

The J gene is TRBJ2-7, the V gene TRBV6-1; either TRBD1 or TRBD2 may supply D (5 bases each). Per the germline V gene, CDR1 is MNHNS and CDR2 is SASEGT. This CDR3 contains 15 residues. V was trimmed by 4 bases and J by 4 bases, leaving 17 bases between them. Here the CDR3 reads CASSGGAGSFYEQYF. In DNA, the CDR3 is TGTGCCAGCAGTGGAGGGGCCGGAAGTTTTTACGAGCAGTACTTC.

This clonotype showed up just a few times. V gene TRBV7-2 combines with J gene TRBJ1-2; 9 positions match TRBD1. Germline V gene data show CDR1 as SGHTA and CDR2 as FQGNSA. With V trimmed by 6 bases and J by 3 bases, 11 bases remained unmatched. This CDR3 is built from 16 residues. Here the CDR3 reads CASSYKLGQGYYGYTF. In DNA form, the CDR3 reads TGTGCCAGCAGTTACAAACTAGGACAGGGGTACTATGGCTACACCTTC.

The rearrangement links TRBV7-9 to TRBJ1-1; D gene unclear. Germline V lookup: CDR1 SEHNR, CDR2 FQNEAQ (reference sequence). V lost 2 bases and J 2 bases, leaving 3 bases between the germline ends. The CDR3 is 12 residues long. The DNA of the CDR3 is TGTGCCAGCAGCTTATTTAACACTGAAGCTTTCTTT. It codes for CASSLFNTEAFF.

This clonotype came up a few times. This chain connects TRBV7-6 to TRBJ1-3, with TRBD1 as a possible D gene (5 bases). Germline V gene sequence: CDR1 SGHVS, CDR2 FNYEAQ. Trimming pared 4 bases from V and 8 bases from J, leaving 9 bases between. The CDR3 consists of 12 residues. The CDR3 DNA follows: TGTGCCAGCAGCTCTGACAGAGACACCATATATTTT. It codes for CASSSDRDTIYF.

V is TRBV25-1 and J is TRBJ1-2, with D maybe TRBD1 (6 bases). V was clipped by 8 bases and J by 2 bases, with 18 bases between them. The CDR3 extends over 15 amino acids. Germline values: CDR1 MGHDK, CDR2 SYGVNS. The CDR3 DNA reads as TGTGCCAGCTACCAAGAGCAGGGGAAAAACTATGGCTACACCTTC. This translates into CASYQEQGKNYGYTF.

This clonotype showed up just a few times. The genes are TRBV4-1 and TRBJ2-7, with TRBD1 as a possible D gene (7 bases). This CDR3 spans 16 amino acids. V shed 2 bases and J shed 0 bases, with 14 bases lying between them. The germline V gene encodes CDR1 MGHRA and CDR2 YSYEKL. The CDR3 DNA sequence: TGCGCCAGCAGCCAATTCGCAGGGGGGTCCTCCTACGAGCAGTACTTC. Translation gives CASSQFAGGSSYEQYF.

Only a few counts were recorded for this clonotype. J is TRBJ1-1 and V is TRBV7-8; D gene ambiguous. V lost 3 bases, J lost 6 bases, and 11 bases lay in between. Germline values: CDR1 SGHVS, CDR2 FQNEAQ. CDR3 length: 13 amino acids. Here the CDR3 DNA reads TGTGCCAGCAGCTTCAGCCCTGGCTCTGAAGCTTTCTTT. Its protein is CASSFSPGSEAFF.

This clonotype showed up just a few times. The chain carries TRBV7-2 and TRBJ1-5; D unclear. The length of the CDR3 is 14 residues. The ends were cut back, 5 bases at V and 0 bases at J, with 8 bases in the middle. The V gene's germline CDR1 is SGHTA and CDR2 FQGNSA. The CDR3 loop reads CASSQLYSNQPQHF. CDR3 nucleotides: TGTGCCAGCAGCCAGCTGTATAGCAATCAGCCCCAGCATTTT.

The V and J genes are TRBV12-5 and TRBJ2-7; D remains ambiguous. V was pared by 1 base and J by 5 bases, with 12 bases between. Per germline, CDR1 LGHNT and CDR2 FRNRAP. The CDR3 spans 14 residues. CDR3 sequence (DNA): TGTGCTAGTGGTTTGGACCCACCAGGTGACGAGCAGTACTTC. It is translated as CASGLDPPGDEQYF.

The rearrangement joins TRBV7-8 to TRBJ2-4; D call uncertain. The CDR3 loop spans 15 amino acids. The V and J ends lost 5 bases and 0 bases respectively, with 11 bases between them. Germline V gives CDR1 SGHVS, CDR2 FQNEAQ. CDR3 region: CASSRDITAKNIQYF. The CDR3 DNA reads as TGTGCCAGCAGCCGAGACATTACAGCCAAAAACATTCAGTACTTC. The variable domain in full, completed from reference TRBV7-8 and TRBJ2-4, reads GAGVSQSPRYKVAKRGQDVALRCDPISGHVSLFWYQQALGQGPEFLTYFQNEAQLDKSGLPSDRFFAERPEGSVSTLKIQRTQQEDSAVYLCASSRDITAKNIQYFGAGTRLSVL.

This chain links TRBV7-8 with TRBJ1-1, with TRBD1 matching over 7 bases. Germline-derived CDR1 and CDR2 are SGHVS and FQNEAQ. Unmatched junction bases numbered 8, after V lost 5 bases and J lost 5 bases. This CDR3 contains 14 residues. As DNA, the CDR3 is TGTGCCAGCAGCGGGGAGGGGGCGCGGACTGAAGCTTTCTTT. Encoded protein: CASSGEGARTEAFF. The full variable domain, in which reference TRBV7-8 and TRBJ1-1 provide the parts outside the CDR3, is GAGVSQSPRYKVAKRGQDVALRCDPISGHVSLFWYQQALGQGPEFLTYFQNEAQLDKSGLPSDRFFAERPEGSVSTLKIQRTQQEDSAVYLCASSGEGARTEAFFGQGTRLTVV.

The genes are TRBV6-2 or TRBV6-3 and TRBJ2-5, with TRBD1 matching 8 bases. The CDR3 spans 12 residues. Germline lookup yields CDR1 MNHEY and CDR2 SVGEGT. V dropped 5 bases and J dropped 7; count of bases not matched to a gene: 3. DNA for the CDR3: TGTGCCAGCAGTGACGACAGGGGGACCCAGTACTTC. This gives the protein CASSDDRGTQYF.

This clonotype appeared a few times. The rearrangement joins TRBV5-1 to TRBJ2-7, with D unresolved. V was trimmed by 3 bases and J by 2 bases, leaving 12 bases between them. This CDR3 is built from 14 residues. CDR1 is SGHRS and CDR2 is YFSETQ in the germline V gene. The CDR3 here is CASSSAALTYEQYF. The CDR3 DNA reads TGCGCCAGCAGCTCGGCAGCCCTAACCTACGAGCAGTACTTC.

CDR3 bases: TGTGCCAGCAGCGCTCCCGGAGCAGATACGCAGTATTTT. Amino acid sequence: CASSAPGADTQYF. J is TRBJ2-3 and V is TRBV11-3; D gene unclear. This CDR3 comprises 13 residues. CDR1 SGHNT and CDR2 YENEEA come from the germline V gene. V gave up 5 bases and J gave up 4 bases, with 10 bases separating them.

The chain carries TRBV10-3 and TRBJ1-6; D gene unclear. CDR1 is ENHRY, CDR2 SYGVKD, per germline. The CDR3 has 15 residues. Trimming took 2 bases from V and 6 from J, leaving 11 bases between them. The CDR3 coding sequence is TGTGCCATCAGTGAGCCTCGGCTGAGTAATTCACCCCTCCACTTT. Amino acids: CAISEPRLSNSPLHF.

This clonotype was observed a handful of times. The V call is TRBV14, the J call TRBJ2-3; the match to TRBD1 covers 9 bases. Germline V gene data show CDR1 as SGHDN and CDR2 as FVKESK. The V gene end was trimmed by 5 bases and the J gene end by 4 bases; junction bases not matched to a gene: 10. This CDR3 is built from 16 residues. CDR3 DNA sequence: TGTGCCAGCAGCTCATATCCGGGACAGGGTTCAGATACGCAGTATTTT. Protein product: CASSSYPGQGSDTQYF. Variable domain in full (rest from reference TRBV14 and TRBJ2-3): EAGVTQFPSHSVIEKGQTVTLRCDPISGHDNLYWYRRVMGKEIKFLLHFVKESKQDESGMPNNRFLAERTGGTYSTLKVQPAELEDSGVYFCASSSYPGQGSDTQYFGPGTRLTVL.

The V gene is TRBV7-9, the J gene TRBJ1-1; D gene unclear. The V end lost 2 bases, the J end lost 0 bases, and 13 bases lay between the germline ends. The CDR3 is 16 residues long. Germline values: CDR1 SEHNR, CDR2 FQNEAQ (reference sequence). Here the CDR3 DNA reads TGTGCCAGCAGCTTACTCGGGAGGACGCTGAACACTGAAGCTTTCTTT. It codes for CASSLLGRTLNTEAFF. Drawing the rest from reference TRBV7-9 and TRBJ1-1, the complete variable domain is DTGVSQNPRHKITKRGQNVTFRCDPISEHNRLYWYRQTLGQGPEFLTYFQNEAQLEKSRLLSDRFSAERPKGSFSTLEIQRTEQGDSAMYLCASSLLGRTLNTEAFFGQGTRLTVV.

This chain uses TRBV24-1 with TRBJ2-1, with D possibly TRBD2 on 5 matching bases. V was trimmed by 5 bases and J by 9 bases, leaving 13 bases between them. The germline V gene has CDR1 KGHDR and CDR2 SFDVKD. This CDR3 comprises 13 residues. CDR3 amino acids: CATSGRDGPEQFF. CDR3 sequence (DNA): TGTGCCACCAGTGGACGGGATGGGCCTGAGCAGTTCTTC.

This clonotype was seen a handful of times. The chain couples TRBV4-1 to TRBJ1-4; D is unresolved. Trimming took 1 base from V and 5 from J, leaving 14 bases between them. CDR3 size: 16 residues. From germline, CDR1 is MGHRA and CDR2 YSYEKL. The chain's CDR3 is CASSQAEAGSNEKLFF. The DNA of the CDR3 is TGCGCCAGCAGCCAAGCGGAGGCCGGTAGCAATGAAAAACTGTTTTTT.

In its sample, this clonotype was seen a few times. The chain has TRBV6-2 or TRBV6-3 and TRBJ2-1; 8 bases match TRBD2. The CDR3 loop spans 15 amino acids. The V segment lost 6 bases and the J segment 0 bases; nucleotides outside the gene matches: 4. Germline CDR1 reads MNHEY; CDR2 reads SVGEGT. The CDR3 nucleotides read TGTGCCAGCAGATTACGGGGGGGCTCCTACAATGAGCAGTTCTTC. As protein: CASRLRGGSYNEQFF.

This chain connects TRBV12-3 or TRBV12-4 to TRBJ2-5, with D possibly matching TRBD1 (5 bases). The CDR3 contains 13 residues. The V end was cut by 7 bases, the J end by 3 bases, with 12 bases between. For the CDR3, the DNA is TGTGCCAGCACTACCACAGGAGAAGAGACCCAGTACTTC. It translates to CASTTTGEETQYF.